What follows are 5 T cell receptor beta chains derived from one specimen sequenced in a study of molecular identifiers for immune sequencing clone quantification. TCRdb passed the PCR reads through MiXCR, listing each CDR3 protein once. This table has around 300,000 distinct CDR3 sequences, under 25% appearing once. Sequenced material: naive CD8+ T cells from blood, with Jurkat cell RNA spiked in. Indicated subset: FACS-sorted CD8+CD4-CCR7+CD45RA+ naive T cells. Source of these receptors: a human donor in good health. Some libraries in this study had Jurkat cell RNA spiked in.

This rearrangement joins TRBV7-8 to TRBJ2-5; D remains unclear. This CDR3 comprises 14 residues. Germline assignment: CDR1 SGHVS and CDR2 FQNEAQ. V lost 1 base and J lost 5, with 11 bases in between. The CDR3 spells CASSLESPRETQYF. Here the CDR3 DNA reads TGTGCCAGCAGCTTAGAGTCACCGAGGGAGACCCAGTACTTC.

In this sample, this clonotype turned up many times. V and J are TRBV29-1 and TRBJ2-3, with a possible D match to TRBD1 (5 bases). The germline V gene has CDR1 SQVTM and CDR2 ANQGSEA. The CDR3 length is 14 residues. Deletions cut 0 bases from V and 8 bases from J, with 15 bases between. The CDR3 spells CSVEDLRQYFTQYF. CDR3 bases: TGCAGCGTTGAAGACTTGCGACAGTACTTTACGCAGTATTTT.

This clonotype was recorded many times. Compared with germline, one end of the junction differs, possibly owing to a read error. Here the CDR3 reads CASSFGLAGEKVF. In DNA, the CDR3 is TGTGCCAGCAGTTTCGGTCTAGCGGGAGAAAAGGTCTTC. The chain has TRBV27 and TRBJ2-1, with 10 bases lining up with TRBD2. CDR1 and CDR2 from the germline V gene are MNHEY and SMNVEV (reference sequence). The CDR3 length is 13 residues.

The chain uses TRBV7-7 and TRBJ2-6; tentative D call: TRBD1 (6 bases). The V end lost 5 bases, the J end lost 15 bases, and 20 bases lay between the germline ends. The germline V gene has CDR1 SSHAT and CDR2 FNYEAQ (reference sequence). This CDR3 region has 14 residues. DNA for the CDR3: TGTGCCAGCAGCCCCGGTGGGGGCCCACTTGGCCTGACTTTC. This codes for CASSPGGGPLGLTF.

The chain couples TRBV2 to TRBJ2-7, with TRBD1 identical over 7 bases. V lost 7 bases, J lost 7 bases, and 7 bases stayed unmatched. The germline gives CDR1 SNHLY, CDR2 FYNNEI. The CDR3 runs 12 residues. The CDR3 region has the DNA TGTGCCAGCATTCAGGGACAGCGGGAGCAGTACTTC. Encoded protein: CASIQGQREQYF.